The next 13 T cell receptor beta chains were all read from a single sample in a study of early T cells in non-severe SARS-CoV-2 infection. A single record per CDR3 protein comes from TCRdb applying MiXCR to the 5' RACE reads. The sample lists tens of thousands of distinct CDR3 sequences, approximately 9.9% occurring once. Input material: whole blood. The origin of the receptors is an adult who was a healthcare worker with PCR-confirmed SARS-CoV-2 infection or an uninfected control (not recorded which).

At least ten counts were recorded for this clonotype. The chain is built from TRBV12-3 or TRBV12-4 and TRBJ2-6; D not certain. This CDR3 comprises 13 residues. The V end lost 6 bases, the J end lost 1 base, and 4 bases lay between the germline ends. CDR3 nucleotide sequence: TGTGCCAGCAGGCTTTCTGGGGCCAACGTCCTGACTTTC. Its translation: CASRLSGANVLTF.

The chain uses TRBV27 and TRBJ1-6; D gene unclear. The V and J ends lost 10 bases and 5 bases respectively, with 12 bases between them. Per germline, CDR1 MNHEY and CDR2 SMNVEV (reference sequence). This CDR3 region has 13 residues. The DNA for the CDR3 is TGTGCCACGCGTTCACGGGATAATTCACCCCTCCACTTT. Translation: CATRSRDNSPLHF.

This clonotype was recorded many times. V usage is TRBV12-3 or TRBV12-4 and J usage is TRBJ1-1; D is possibly TRBD1 (6 bases). This CDR3 has 14 amino acids. V lost 5 bases, J lost 5 bases, and 15 bases lay in between. The CDR3 DNA sequence: TGTGCCAGCAGTACCCGGGGAGGGGGGACTGAAGCTTTCTTT. Its protein product is CASSTRGGGTEAFF.

This clonotype was detected ten times or more. This chain links TRBV4-1 with TRBJ1-2, with D uncertain. This CDR3 contains 14 residues. Trimming removed 4 bases from V and 10 bases from J, with 19 bases in between. The germline gives CDR1 MGHRA, CDR2 YSYEKL. Here the CDR3 reads CASSPHLRAGYYTF. CDR3 bases: TGCGCCAGCAGCCCCCACCTCCGTGCGGGTTACTACACCTTC.

In its sample, this clonotype was seen many times. The chain is built from TRBV5-1 and TRBJ1-1, with D maybe TRBD1 (6 bases). Per the germline V gene, CDR1 is SGHRS and CDR2 is YFSETQ. CDR3 length: 15 residues. With 2 bases removed from V and 4 bases from J, the gap between germline ends came to 15 bases. The CDR3 DNA reads as TGCGCCAGCAGCTTTTCGGGGGCGACGGGCACTGAAGCTTTCTTT. It specifies CASSFSGATGTEAFF.

This rearrangement joins TRBV7-6 to TRBJ2-1; the match to TRBD2 covers 12 bases. From germline, CDR1 is SGHVS and CDR2 FNYEAQ. After removal of 5 bases from V and 4 bases from J, the junction contained 9 bases not matched to a gene. This CDR3 contains 17 residues. In DNA, the CDR3 is TGTGCCAGCAGCCTGGGCTCTGGACTAGCGGGGTACAATGAGCAGTTCTTC. Translation gives CASSLGSGLAGYNEQFF.

J is TRBJ1-1 and V is TRBV2, with D possibly TRBD1 on 5 matching bases. The CDR3 has 13 amino acids. Looked up from germline, CDR1 is SNHLY and CDR2 is FYNNEI. V was shortened by 8 bases and J by 5 bases, with 15 bases between the two germline ends. CDR3 nucleotide sequence: TGTGCCAGCGCTGGGGGTGGCGGGACTGAAGCTTTCTTT. Its protein product is CASAGGGGTEAFF. The full variable domain, in which reference TRBV2 and TRBJ1-1 provide the parts outside the CDR3, is EPEVTQTPSHQVTQMGQEVILRCVPISNHLYFYWYRQILGQKVEFLVSFYNNEISEKSEIFDDQFSVERPDGSNFTLKIRSTKLEDSAMYFCASAGGGGTEAFFGQGTRLTVV.

The V and J genes are TRBV18 and TRBJ1-2, with TRBD1 identical over 7 bases. The CDR3 contains 14 residues. Germline lookup yields CDR1 KGHSH and CDR2 LQKENI. V lost 5 bases and J lost 2; bases outside the gene matches: 5. CDR3 sequence: CASSSMTGNYGYTF. CDR3 nucleotide sequence: TGTGCCAGCTCATCCATGACAGGGAACTATGGCTACACCTTC. The whole variable domain, remainder taken from reference TRBV18 and TRBJ1-2, is NAGVMQNPRHLVRRRGQEARLRCSPMKGHSHVYWYRQLPEEGLKFMVYLQKENIIDESGMPKERFSAEFPKEGPSILRIQQVVRGDSAAYFCASSSMTGNYGYTFGSGTRLTVV.

This clonotype was seen only a few times. This chain connects TRBV5-1 to TRBJ1-6; D unclear. Germline V gene lookup returns CDR1 SGHRS and CDR2 YFSETQ. CDR3 length: 12 residues. The V and J ends lost 4 bases and 8 bases respectively, with 7 bases between them. DNA of the CDR3: TGCGCCAGCAGCACTGGGGATTCACCCCTCCACTTT. This gives the protein CASSTGDSPLHF.

The sample holds a few counts of this clonotype. The rearrangement links TRBV5-5 to TRBJ1-4; unclear D gene. Germline lookup yields CDR1 SGHKS and CDR2 YYEKEE (reference sequence). CDR3 length equals 15 residues. Trimming removed 4 bases at V and 0 bases at J, with 10 bases between. For the CDR3, the DNA is TGTGCCAGCAGCAGATCGGCGGCAACTAATGAAAAACTGTTTTTT. Protein sequence: CASSRSAATNEKLFF.

This chain uses TRBV18 with TRBJ2-5; D unclear. The CDR3 runs 13 residues. Germline V CDR1 and CDR2: KGHSH, LQKENI. V lost 3 bases, J lost 2 bases, and 7 bases lay in between. In DNA form, the CDR3 reads TGTGCCAGCTCACCTTTTACGCAAGAGACCCAGTACTTC. It encodes CASSPFTQETQYF.

This clonotype came up a few times. This chain uses TRBV4-1 with TRBJ2-7, with D maybe TRBD1 (6 bases). CDR3 size: 13 residues. V was shortened by 1 base and J by 3 bases, with 7 bases between the two germline ends. Germline assignment: CDR1 MGHRA and CDR2 YSYEKL. CDR3 sequence (DNA): TGCGCCAGCAGCCAAGGGGACAACTACGAGCAGTACTTC. Translated, it gives CASSQGDNYEQYF.

This clonotype was detected many times. The chain uses TRBV11-2 and TRBJ1-2; D uncertain. Germline CDR1 is SGHAT and CDR2 is FQNNGV. This CDR3 comprises 15 residues. V shed 0 bases and J shed 4 bases, with 12 bases lying between them. This chain's CDR3 is CASSLDPVGTYGYTF. CDR3 in DNA: TGTGCCAGCAGCTTAGACCCAGTCGGTACCTATGGCTACACCTTC.